This T cell receptor beta chain was captured by sequencing in a study of blood T cell repertoires in COVID-19. At the level of the study: COVID-19 samples, acute and convalescent, were from the United States, Italy and Spain. PBMCs, B-cell-depleted T cells, or T cells were the source of the cDNA or gDNA that made up the material.

Per the authors' pipeline: It was from reference gene primer amplification that nucleated cell counts were estimated. This table comes from immunoSEQ multiplex PCR, and its TCRdb copy is limited to in-frame clones, with some not included. The V and J calls and clone size were taken over from that table, and D and trimming were inferred from the DNA. The data show roughly 100,000 clones, with over 75% seen just once and roughly 13% held by the top ten. The count of this clone is one. The sequence was collected from a human donor in a cohort sampled during active or convalescent COVID-19. Sequenced: peripheral blood.

The CDR3 region is CASSALTGSNSPLHF. The CDR3 DNA sequence: TGTGCCAGCAGCGCCCTGACAGGGTCGAATTCACCCCTCCACTTT. The rearrangement uses TRBV9 and TRBJ1-6, with 7 bases lining up with TRBD1. The CDR3 loop spans 15 amino acids. The junction had 7 bases not matched to a gene; V was cut back by 3 bases and J by 7 bases. Germline V gene lookup returns CDR1 SGDLS and CDR2 YYNGEE. The full variable domain, completed using reference TRBV9 and TRBJ1-6, is DSGVTQTPKHLITATGQRVTLRCSPRSGDLSVYWYQQSLDQGLQFLIQYYNGEERAKGNILERFSAQQFPDLHSELNLSSLELGDSALYFCASSALTGSNSPLHFGNGTRLTVT.